The sequence of this TCR beta chain was determined in a study of cytomegalovirus exposure and HLA in healthy donors. Both 60 Vbeta primers and 13 Jbeta primers went into the PCR. Assay: immunoSEQ multiplex PCR; the TCRdb copy retains only in-frame clones and omits some. The sample holds 150,000 to 200,000 clones; 81% are singletons and the top ten take approximately 2%. Only one count was recorded for this clone. The sequence was obtained from a woman under 30 in good health and CMV-seropositive. The sample was PBMCs.

CDR3 loop: CASSFPGEEKLFF. CDR3 coding DNA: TGTGCCAGCAGCTTTCCAGGGGAGGAAAAACTGTTTTTT. The J gene is TRBJ1-4, the V gene TRBV13, with D maybe TRBD1 (6 bases). CDR3 length: 13 amino acids. Germline V gives CDR1 PRHDT, CDR2 FYEKMQ (reference sequence). The ends were cut back, 3 bases at V and 8 bases at J, with 10 bases in the middle.